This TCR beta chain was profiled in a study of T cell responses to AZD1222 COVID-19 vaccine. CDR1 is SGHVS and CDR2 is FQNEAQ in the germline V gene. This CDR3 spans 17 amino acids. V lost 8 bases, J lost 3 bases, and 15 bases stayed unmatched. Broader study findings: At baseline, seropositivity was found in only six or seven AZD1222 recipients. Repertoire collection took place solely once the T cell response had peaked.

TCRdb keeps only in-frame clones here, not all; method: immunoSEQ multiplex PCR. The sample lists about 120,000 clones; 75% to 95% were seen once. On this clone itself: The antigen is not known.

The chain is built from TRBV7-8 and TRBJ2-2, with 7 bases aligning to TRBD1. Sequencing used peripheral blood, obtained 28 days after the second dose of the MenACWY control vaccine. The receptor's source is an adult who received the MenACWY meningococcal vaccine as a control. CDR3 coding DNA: TGTGCCAGCCTTAGTGTAGGTGGCCAGGGGGACACCGGGGAGCTGTTTTTT. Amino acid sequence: CASLSVGGQGDTGELFF.